This TCR beta chain was captured by sequencing in a study of blood T cell repertoires in COVID-19. Across the study: The study drew acute and convalescent COVID-19 samples from the United States, Italy and Spain.

Per the study methods: Estimation of nucleated cell counts was performed using reference gene primer amplification. Assay: immunoSEQ multiplex PCR; the TCRdb copy retains only in-frame clones and omits some. V and J calls and clone size follow that table, whereas D and trimming were derived from the DNA. The top ten clones hold 7.1% of a sample with 380,000 or so clones, about 86% of them seen once. CDR1 and CDR2 from the germline V gene are SGHTA and FQGTGA. V dropped 1 base and J dropped 2 bases, with 12 bases sitting between them. The CDR3 runs to 16 residues. Seattle's cohort entered during active infection and was followed longitudinally.

Sequencing was carried out using peripheral blood. The TCR comes from a woman aged 55-70 years with COVID-19, enrolled during active disease. V gene TRBV7-3 combines with J gene TRBJ2-1; possibly TRBD2 for D (6 bases). The CDR3 DNA sequence: TGTGCCAGCAGCTTAAACTCGGCGGGGACCTACAATGAGCAGTTCTTC. It codes for CASSLNSAGTYNEQFF.